Shown below are 26 T cell receptor beta chains from a single sample sequenced in a study of shared T cell receptors in the human thymus. TCRdb's copy holds only in-frame clones and misses some; the assay was immunoSEQ multiplex PCR. The data contain approximately 660,000 clones, over 75% of them singletons. The sample was also reused in another study, on human thymus T cells.

Sequenced: thymocytes. These receptors were collected from a boy in the first two years of life with a congenital heart defect.

The V call is TRBV14, the J call TRBJ2-1; maybe TRBD1 (5 bases). CDR3 size: 13 residues. With 6 bases removed from V and 4 bases from J, the gap between germline ends came to 10 bases. From germline, CDR1 is SGHDN and CDR2 FVKESK. The CDR3 spells CASRDQGYNEQFF. The CDR3 DNA sequence: TGTGCCAGCAGAGACCAGGGTTACAATGAGCAGTTCTTC.

This rearrangement joins TRBV28 to TRBJ2-7; TRBD1 agrees at 9 bases. The V gene end was trimmed by 6 bases and the J gene end by 6 bases; junction bases not matched to a gene: 21. CDR3 size: 18 residues. Germline CDR1 is MDHEN and CDR2 is SYDVKM. CDR3 amino acids: CASRPGTGSKEGIGEQYF. The DNA of the CDR3 is TGTGCCAGCAGGCCCGGGACAGGGAGCAAGGAAGGAATCGGCGAGCAGTACTTC.

The CDR3 nucleotides read TGTGCCAGCAGTTCTCGTCCCTACCCTCTTCCGGAGACCCAGTACTTC. Its translation is CASSSRPYPLPETQYF. The chain is built from TRBV6-5 and TRBJ2-5; D uncertain. With 4 bases removed from V and 5 bases from J, the gap between germline ends came to 20 bases. CDR1 and CDR2 (germline): MNHEY, SVGAGI. The length of the CDR3 is 16 residues.

The chain is built from TRBV2 and TRBJ1-5; TRBD1 agrees at 9 bases. The CDR3 sequence is 14 residues long. The V gene end was trimmed by 5 bases and the J gene end by 8 bases; junction bases not matched to a gene: 7. Germline-derived CDR1 and CDR2 are SNHLY and FYNNEI. This chain's CDR3 is CASSPQGAGEPQHF. The DNA for the CDR3 is TGTGCCAGCAGTCCACAGGGGGCTGGAGAGCCCCAGCATTTT.

V and J are TRBV29-1 and TRBJ2-5; 8 nucleotides line up with TRBD2. The J call may be in error: the DNA end matches TRBJ2-7 better. Germline V lookup: CDR1 SQVTM, CDR2 ANQGSEA. The CDR3 contains 14 residues. The CDR3 DNA reads as TGCAGCGTTGGGGTCCGGGAGGGATCCCACGAGCAGTACTTC. This translates into CSVGVREGSHEQYF.

This chain connects TRBV13 to TRBJ1-4, with D possibly being TRBD1 (5 bases). Looked up from germline, CDR1 is PRHDT and CDR2 is FYEKMQ (reference sequence). The CDR3 consists of 16 residues. V lost 2 bases and J lost 1, with 11 bases in between. The chain's CDR3 is CASSLKDGQTNEKLFF. The CDR3 DNA follows: TGTGCCAGCAGCTTAAAGGACGGACAAACTAATGAAAAACTGTTTTTT.

The chain carries TRBV7-9 and TRBJ2-7, with TRBD2 matching 7 bases. The ends lost 1 base at V and 3 bases at J; junction bases unmatched: 9. CDR1 is SEHNR and CDR2 is FQNEAQ in the germline V gene (reference sequence). CDR3 length: 16 residues. The CDR3 DNA follows: TGTGCCAGCAGCTTAGAGGCGGGAGAACCTAACTACGAGCAGTACTTC. Translated, it gives CASSLEAGEPNYEQYF.

This chain uses TRBV11-3 with TRBJ2-5; 9 bases are shared with TRBD2. Trimming took 7 bases from V and 5 from J; bases not matched to a gene: 8. The germline V gene encodes CDR1 SGHNT and CDR2 YENEEA. The CDR3 sequence is 14 residues long. CDR3 loop: CASKLTAGGETQYF. Here the CDR3 DNA reads TGTGCCAGCAAGCTTACGGCGGGAGGGGAGACCCAGTACTTC.

The chain recombines TRBV4-3 with TRBJ1-1; D unclear. V was cut by 0 bases and J by 1 base, with 12 bases left in between. CDR1 LGHNA and CDR2 YSLEER come from the germline V gene. The CDR3 extends over 16 amino acids. The CDR3 spells CASSQDPRPANTEAFF. For the CDR3, the DNA is TGCGCCAGCAGCCAAGACCCGAGGCCAGCGAACACTGAAGCTTTCTTT.

V gene TRBV2 combines with J gene TRBJ2-7; D is perhaps TRBD2 (5 bases). The V end was cut by 8 bases, the J end by 2 bases, with 25 bases between. The CDR3 is 17 amino acids. Germline V gives CDR1 SNHLY, CDR2 FYNNEI. The CDR3 DNA reads TGTGCCAGCGGGAAACACCGGGCGTCTAGGAGGACCTACGAGCAGTACTTC. Translation gives CASGKHRASRRTYEQYF.

The table lists this clone with a few counts. The CDR3 nucleotides are TGTGCCAGCAGCTTGGGGGGGGCTAACACCGGGGAGCTGTTTTTT. It is translated as CASSLGGANTGELFF. The chain uses TRBV7-2 and TRBJ2-2, with D possibly TRBD2 on 7 matching bases. In germline, CDR1 is SGHTA, CDR2 FQGNSA. The CDR3 consists of 15 residues. The V end lost 3 bases, the J end lost 2 bases, and 10 bases lay between the germline ends.

With respect to this clone: The sample carries other DNA sequences with the same CDR3. The V gene is TRBV4-3, the J gene TRBJ2-7, with a tentative D call TRBD1 (6 bases). Germline V gene lookup returns CDR1 LGHNA and CDR2 YSLEER. CDR3 size: 13 residues. The V end lost 4 bases, the J end lost 0 bases, and 7 bases lay between the germline ends. Here the CDR3 DNA reads TGCGCCAGCAGCCCCAGGGGCTCCTACGAGCAGTACTTC. It codes for CASSPRGSYEQYF.

The chain carries TRBV5-1 and TRBJ2-5; D might be TRBD2 (6 bases). Trimming stripped 6 bases from V and 7 bases from J, with 10 bases between. The CDR3 is 11 amino acids. Germline assignment: CDR1 SGHRS and CDR2 YFSETQ. CDR3 sequence: CASTDGGTQYF. CDR3 DNA: TGCGCCAGCACCGACGGGGGGACCCAGTACTTC.

The count of this clone is one. The chain couples TRBV6-1 to TRBJ2-7, with 9 bases matching TRBD2. The CDR3 contains 13 residues. Losses at the gene ends were 10 bases for V and 1 base for J; bases not matched to a gene: 5. Germline assignment: CDR1 MNHNS and CDR2 SASEGT. CDR3 coding DNA: TGTGCCACGGGACTAGCAGGGTCCTACGAGCAGTACTTC. Its protein is CATGLAGSYEQYF.

The chain has TRBV19 and TRBJ1-5; 7 bases are shared with TRBD1. The CDR3 sequence is 17 residues long. Per germline, CDR1 LNHDA and CDR2 SQIVND (reference sequence). V shed 3 bases and J 0 bases; nucleotides not matched to a gene: 8. The CDR3 is CASSIHGTAYSNQPQHF. The CDR3 coding sequence is TGTGCCAGTAGTATCCACGGGACAGCCTATAGCAATCAGCCCCAGCATTTT.

V and J are TRBV28 and TRBJ2-7; TRBD2 might be the D (7 bases). V was trimmed by 5 bases and J by 3 bases, leaving 20 bases between them. The CDR3 is 16 amino acids. Germline V gene data show CDR1 as MDHEN and CDR2 as SYDVKM. The CDR3 protein is CASSPDVKGGFYEQYF. CDR3 DNA: TGTGCCAGCAGTCCGGACGTGAAGGGGGGGTTCTACGAGCAGTACTTC.

V and J are TRBV4-2 and TRBJ1-2, with D possibly being TRBD1 (6 bases). Trimming left V 0 bases short and J 3 bases short, with 17 bases between. CDR1 and CDR2 from the germline V gene are LGHNA and YNFKEQ. The CDR3 has 17 residues. The chain's CDR3 is CASSQEGTRGADYGYTF. Here the CDR3 DNA reads TGTGCCAGCAGCCAAGAGGGGACCCGGGGGGCGGACTATGGCTACACCTTC.

This clone showed up just a few times. The chain links TRBV30 to TRBJ2-5, with 8 bases that match TRBD2. The CDR3 is made up of 16 amino acids. Germline V lookup: CDR1 GTSNPN, CDR2 SVGIG (reference sequence). The ends lost 2 bases at V and 5 bases at J; junction bases unmatched: 13. The CDR3 here is CAWSPNGGDGGETQYF. The DNA of the CDR3 is TGTGCCTGGAGTCCGAACGGGGGGGACGGAGGGGAGACCCAGTACTTC.

The J gene is TRBJ2-7, the V gene TRBV2; possibly TRBD2 for D (7 bases). The length of the CDR3 is 15 residues. Germline loops: CDR1 SNHLY, CDR2 FYNNEI. V was pared by 6 bases and J by 2 bases, with 17 bases between. CDR3 region: CASRGGGRTAYEQYF. In DNA, the CDR3 is TGTGCCAGCAGGGGGGGCGGGAGAACGGCCTACGAGCAGTACTTC.

The rearrangement links TRBV6-5 to TRBJ1-3; D remains ambiguous. The J call may be incorrect, as the DNA end agrees better with TRBJ2-2. The CDR3 loop spans 12 amino acids. The germline V gene encodes CDR1 MNHEY and CDR2 SVGAGI. The CDR3: CASRNPTGELFF. CDR3 sequence (DNA): TGTGCCAGCAGAAACCCCACCGGGGAGCTGTTTTTT.

The gene calls are TRBV28 and TRBJ2-1, with TRBD2 as a possible D gene (5 bases). Germline loops: CDR1 MDHEN, CDR2 SYDVKM. This CDR3 contains 16 residues. The V end was cut by 5 bases, the J end by 8 bases, with 22 bases between. CDR3 coding DNA: TGTGCCAGCAGTCCCTGTGGTAGCGACACGTCCGATGAGCAGTTCTTC. As protein: CASSPCGSDTSDEQFF.

This chain connects TRBV19 to TRBJ2-3; 9 bases map to TRBD2. This CDR3 spans 16 amino acids. CDR1 LNHDA and CDR2 SQIVND come from the germline V gene (reference sequence). With V trimmed by 4 bases and J by 0 bases, 5 bases remained unmatched. The chain's CDR3 is CASSKLAGVSTDTQYF. CDR3 nucleotide sequence: TGTGCCAGTAGTAAGTTAGCGGGAGTTAGCACAGATACGCAGTATTTT.

The V and J genes are TRBV4-1 and TRBJ2-1, with 8 bases matching TRBD2. The V and J ends lost 2 bases and 0 bases, in that order; junction bases with no gene match: 9. The CDR3 is 18 amino acids. CDR1 is MGHRA and CDR2 is YSYEKL in the germline V gene. The CDR3 DNA reads TGCGCCAGCAGCCAAAACGCGGGAGGTGCTAGCTCCTACAATGAGCAGTTCTTC. It is translated as CASSQNAGGASSYNEQFF.

The V and J genes are TRBV6-6 and TRBJ2-1; 11 bases align to TRBD2. There are 16 residues in the CDR3. J was trimmed by 5 bases and V by 0 bases; bases with no gene match: 3. Germline values: CDR1 MNHNY, CDR2 SVGAGI (reference sequence). The CDR3 coding sequence is TGTGCCAGCAGTTACTCGGTAGCGGGAGGGGACAATGAGCAGTTCTTC. Its protein is CASSYSVAGGDNEQFF.

The chain is built from TRBV4-3 and TRBJ1-1, with 8 bases fitting TRBD1. The CDR3 is 16 amino acids. V shed 1 base and J 3 bases; nucleotides not matched to a gene: 7. The germline V gene encodes CDR1 LGHNA and CDR2 YSLEER. The CDR3 region is CASSQARTGRDTEAFF. The DNA for the CDR3 is TGCGCCAGCAGCCAAGCCCGGACAGGGAGAGACACTGAAGCTTTCTTT.

The chain employs TRBV4-1 and TRBJ2-7, with a possible D match to TRBD2 (5 bases). V was trimmed by 2 bases and J by 3 bases, leaving 17 bases between them. The CDR3 runs to 16 residues. In germline, CDR1 is MGHRA, CDR2 YSYEKL. The CDR3 nucleotides are TGCGCCAGCAGCCAAAGCCCTAGCAGCACGGACTACGAGCAGTACTTC. Translation: CASSQSPSSTDYEQYF.